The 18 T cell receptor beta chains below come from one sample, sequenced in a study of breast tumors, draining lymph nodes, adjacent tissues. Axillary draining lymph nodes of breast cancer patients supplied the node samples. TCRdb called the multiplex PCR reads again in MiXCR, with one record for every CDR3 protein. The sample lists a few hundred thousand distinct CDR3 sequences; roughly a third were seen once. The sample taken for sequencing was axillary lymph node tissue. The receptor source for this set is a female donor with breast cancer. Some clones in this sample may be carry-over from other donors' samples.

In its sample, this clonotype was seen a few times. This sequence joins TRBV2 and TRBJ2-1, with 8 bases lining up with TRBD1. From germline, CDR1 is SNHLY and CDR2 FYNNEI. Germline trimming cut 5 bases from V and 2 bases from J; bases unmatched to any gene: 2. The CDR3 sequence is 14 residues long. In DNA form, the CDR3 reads TGTGCCAGCAGTAACAGGGGGGCCTACAATGAGCAGTTCTTC. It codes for CASSNRGAYNEQFF.

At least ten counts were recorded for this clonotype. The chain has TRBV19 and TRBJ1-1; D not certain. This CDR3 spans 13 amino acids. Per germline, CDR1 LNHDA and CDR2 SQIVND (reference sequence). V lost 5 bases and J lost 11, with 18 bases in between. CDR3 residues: CASSFLSDVEAFF. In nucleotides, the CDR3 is TGTGCCAGTAGTTTTCTATCGGACGTGGAGGCTTTCTTT.

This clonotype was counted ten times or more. CDR3 sequence (DNA): TGCAGTGCTAGCCGGGGGACAAGTAGGAATGAGCAGTTCTTC. Translation: CSASRGTSRNEQFF. The V gene is TRBV20-1, the J gene TRBJ2-1, with D perhaps assigned TRBD1 or TRBD2 (6 bases each). Germline values: CDR1 DFQATT, CDR2 SNEGSKA (reference sequence). V was trimmed by 3 bases and J by 7 bases, leaving 16 bases between them. The CDR3 consists of 14 residues.

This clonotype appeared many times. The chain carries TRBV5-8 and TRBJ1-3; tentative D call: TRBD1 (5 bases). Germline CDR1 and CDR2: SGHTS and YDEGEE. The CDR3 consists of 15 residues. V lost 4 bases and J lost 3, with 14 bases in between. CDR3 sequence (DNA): TGTGCCAGCAGCCGGACTAGGGACGATGGAAACACCATATATTTT. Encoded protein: CASSRTRDDGNTIYF. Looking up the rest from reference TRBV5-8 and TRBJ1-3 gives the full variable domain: EAGVTQSPTHLIKTRGQQATLRCSPISGHTSVYWYQQALGLGLQFLLWYDEGEERNRGNFPPRFSGRQFPNYSSELNVNALELEDSALYLCASSRTRDDGNTIYFGEGSWLTVV.

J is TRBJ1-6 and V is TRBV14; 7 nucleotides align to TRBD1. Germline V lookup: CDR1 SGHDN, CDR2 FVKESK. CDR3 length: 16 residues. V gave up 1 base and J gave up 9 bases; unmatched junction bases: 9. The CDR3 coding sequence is TGTGCCAGCAGCCAAGGTTACAGGGGCTGGGGTTCACCCCTCCACTTT. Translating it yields CASSQGYRGWGSPLHF.

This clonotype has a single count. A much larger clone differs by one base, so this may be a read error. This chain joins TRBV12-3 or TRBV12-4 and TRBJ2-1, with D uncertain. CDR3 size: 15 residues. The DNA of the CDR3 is TGTGCCGGCAGTTTGTTGGACCCTGCCTACAATGAGCAGTTCTTC. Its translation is CAGSLLDPAYNEQFF.

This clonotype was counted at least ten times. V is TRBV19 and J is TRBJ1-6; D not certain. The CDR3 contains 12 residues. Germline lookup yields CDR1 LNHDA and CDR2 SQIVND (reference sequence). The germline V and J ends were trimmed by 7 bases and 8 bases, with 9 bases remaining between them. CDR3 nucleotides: TGTGCCAGTAAGAGGGCCGATTCACCCCTCCACTTT. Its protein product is CASKRADSPLHF.

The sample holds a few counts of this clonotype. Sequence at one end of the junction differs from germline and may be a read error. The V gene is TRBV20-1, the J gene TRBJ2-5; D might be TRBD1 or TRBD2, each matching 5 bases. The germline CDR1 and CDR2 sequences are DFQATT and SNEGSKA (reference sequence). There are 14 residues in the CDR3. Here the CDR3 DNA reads TGCAGTGCCCCCGGGACCGCTAACCAAGCGACCCAGTACTTC. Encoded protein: CSAPGTANQATQYF.

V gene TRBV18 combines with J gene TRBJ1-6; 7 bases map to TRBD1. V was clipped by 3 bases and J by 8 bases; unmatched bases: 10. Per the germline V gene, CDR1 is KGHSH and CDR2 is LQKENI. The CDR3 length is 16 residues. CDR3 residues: CASSPTGFRDDSPLHF. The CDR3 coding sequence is TGTGCCAGCTCACCGACAGGGTTTCGGGATGATTCACCCCTCCACTTT.

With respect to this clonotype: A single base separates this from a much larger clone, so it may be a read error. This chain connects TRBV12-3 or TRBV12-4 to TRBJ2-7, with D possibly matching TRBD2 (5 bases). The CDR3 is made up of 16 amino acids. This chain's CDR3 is CASSYGLGLGGDEQCF. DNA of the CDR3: TGTGCCAGCAGCTATGGACTGGGCCTAGGTGGCGACGAGCAGTGCTTC.

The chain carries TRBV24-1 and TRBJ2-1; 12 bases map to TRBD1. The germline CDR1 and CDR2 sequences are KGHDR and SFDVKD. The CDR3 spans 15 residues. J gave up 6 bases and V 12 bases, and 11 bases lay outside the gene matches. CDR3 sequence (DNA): TGTGCCGCCGTCCGGGGACAGGGGGCTACCAATGAGCAGTTCTTC. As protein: CAAVRGQGATNEQFF.

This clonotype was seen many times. CDR3 residues: CASSHRTGAGETQYF. Here the CDR3 DNA reads TGTGCCAGCAGCCACCGGACAGGGGCCGGAGAGACCCAGTACTTC. This chain links TRBV14 with TRBJ2-5; 9 bases are a match to TRBD1. Per germline, CDR1 SGHDN and CDR2 FVKESK. The V gene end was trimmed by 3 bases and the J gene end by 4 bases; junction bases not matched to a gene: 6. The CDR3 is made up of 15 amino acids.

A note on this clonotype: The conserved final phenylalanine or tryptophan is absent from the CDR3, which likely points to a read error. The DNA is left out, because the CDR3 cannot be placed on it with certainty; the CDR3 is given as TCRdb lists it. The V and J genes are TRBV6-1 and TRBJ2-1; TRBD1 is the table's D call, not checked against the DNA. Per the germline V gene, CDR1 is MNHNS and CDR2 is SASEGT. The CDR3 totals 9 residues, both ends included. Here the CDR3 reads CASSPGPGC.

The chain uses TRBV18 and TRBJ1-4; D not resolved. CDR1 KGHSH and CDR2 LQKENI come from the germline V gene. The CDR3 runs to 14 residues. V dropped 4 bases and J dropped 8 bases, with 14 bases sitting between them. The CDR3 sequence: CASSQKRAGEKLFF. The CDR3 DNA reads TGTGCCAGCTCACAGAAAAGAGCGGGGGAAAAACTGTTTTTT.

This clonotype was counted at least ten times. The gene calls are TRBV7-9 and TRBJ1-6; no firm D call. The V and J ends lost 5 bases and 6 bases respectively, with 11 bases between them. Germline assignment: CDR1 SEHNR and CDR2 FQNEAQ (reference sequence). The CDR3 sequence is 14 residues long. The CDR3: CASSPLGGNSPLHF. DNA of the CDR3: TGTGCCAGCAGCCCCCTTGGCGGTAATTCACCCCTCCACTTT.

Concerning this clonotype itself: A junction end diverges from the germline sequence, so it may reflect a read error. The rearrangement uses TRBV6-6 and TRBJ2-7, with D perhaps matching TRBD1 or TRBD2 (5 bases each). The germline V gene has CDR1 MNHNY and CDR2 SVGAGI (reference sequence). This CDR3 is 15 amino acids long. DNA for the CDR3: TGTGCCAGCAGTCACTCGGCAGGGAGTTCTTACGAGCAGTACTTC. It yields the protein CASSHSAGSSYEQYF.

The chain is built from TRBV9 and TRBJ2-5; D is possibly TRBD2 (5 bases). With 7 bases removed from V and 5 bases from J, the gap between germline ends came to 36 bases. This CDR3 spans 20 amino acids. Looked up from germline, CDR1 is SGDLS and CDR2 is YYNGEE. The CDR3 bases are TGTGCCAGCCACGATAGCAGGACCCACTTAAAGGCAGCGGTTTCTGAGACCCAGTACTTC. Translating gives CASHDSRTHLKAAVSETQYF. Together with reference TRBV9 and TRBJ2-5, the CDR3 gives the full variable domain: DSGVTQTPKHLITATGQRVTLRCSPRSGDLSVYWYQQSLDQGLQFLIQYYNGEERAKGNILERFSAQQFPDLHSELNLSSLELGDSALYFCASHDSRTHLKAAVSETQYFGPGTRLLVL.

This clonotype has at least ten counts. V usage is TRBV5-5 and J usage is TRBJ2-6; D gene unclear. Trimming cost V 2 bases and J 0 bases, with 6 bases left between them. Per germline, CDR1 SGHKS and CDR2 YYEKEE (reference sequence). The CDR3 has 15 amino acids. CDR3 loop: CASSFGSSGANVLTF. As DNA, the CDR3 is TGTGCCAGCAGCTTCGGTAGCTCTGGGGCCAACGTCCTGACTTTC.